The 26 T cell receptor beta chains below were found in one sample sequenced in a study of cytotoxic CD8 clonotypes in ibrutinib-treated CLL. Produced via immunoSEQ multiplex PCR; TCRdb's table is partial and in-frame only. Of about 140,000 clones in the sample, approximately 77% were seen once. The input for sequencing was PBMCs, taken after 12 months of ibrutinib treatment. The source is a human donor with chronic lymphocytic leukemia.

Remarks on this clone: Distinct nucleotide sequences in the sample also encode this CDR3. This chain joins TRBV2 and TRBJ1-5; tentative D call: TRBD1 (5 bases). CDR3 length: 15 residues. Germline assignment: CDR1 SNHLY and CDR2 FYNNEI. V lost 7 bases, J lost 5 bases, and 18 bases lay in between. CDR3 region: CASTAGGSYDQPQHF. CDR3 nucleotide sequence: TGTGCCAGCACCGCCGGGGGGTCATACGATCAGCCCCAGCATTTT.

CDR3: CASSLIPKGTEAFF. CDR3 bases: TGTGCCAGCAGTTTGATCCCCAAGGGGACTGAAGCTTTCTTT. The V gene is TRBV28, the J gene TRBJ1-1; D is possibly TRBD1 (5 bases). V gave up 3 bases and J gave up 5 bases, with 13 bases separating them. This CDR3 has 14 amino acids. The germline V gene encodes CDR1 MDHEN and CDR2 SYDVKM.

The DNA of the CDR3 is TGTGCCAGCAGCTTAGAGGGCGGGGACTCACCCCTCCACTTT. Protein sequence: CASSLEGGDSPLHF. The chain couples TRBV11-1 to TRBJ1-6, with a possible D match to TRBD1 (5 bases). V dropped 1 base and J dropped 10 bases, with 11 bases sitting between them. The CDR3 covers 14 residues. Looked up from germline, CDR1 is SGHAT and CDR2 is FQDESV (reference sequence). Filled out from reference TRBV11-1 and TRBJ1-6, the complete variable domain reads EAEVAQSPRYKITEKSQAVAFWCDPISGHATLYWYRQILGQGPELLVQFQDESVVDDSQLPKDRFSAERLKGVDSTLKIQPAELGDSAMYLCASSLEGGDSPLHFGNGTRLTVT.

There are a few counts of this clone. The chain uses TRBV7-6 and TRBJ1-5, with TRBD1 matching 7 bases. The CDR3 sequence is 15 residues long. Germline V lookup: CDR1 SGHVS, CDR2 FNYEAQ. V gave up 2 bases and J gave up 7 bases; unmatched junction bases: 8. CDR3 coding DNA: TGTGCCAGCAGCTTAAGCCCGGTACAGGGGCAGCCCCAGCATTTT. This gives the protein CASSLSPVQGQPQHF.

The gene calls are TRBV6-4 and TRBJ2-1, with 10 bases that match TRBD2. The germline V gene encodes CDR1 MRHNA and CDR2 SNTAGT. This CDR3 is 18 amino acids long. The trim removed 3 bases at V and 2 bases at J, leaving 10 bases unmatched. The CDR3 nucleotides read TGTGCCAGCAGTGATAAAGCGGGGGGGGCCGGCCCCTACAATGAGCAGTTCTTC. It is translated as CASSDKAGGAGPYNEQFF.

The chain combines TRBV18 with TRBJ1-2; D is ambiguous. Germline V gene sequence: CDR1 KGHSH, CDR2 LQKENI. V dropped 2 bases and J dropped 3 bases, with 7 bases sitting between them. This CDR3 contains 13 residues. CDR3 coding DNA: TGTGCCAGCTCACCAGGGCAGGACTATGGCTACACCTTC. As protein: CASSPGQDYGYTF. Combining the CDR3 with reference TRBV18 and TRBJ1-2 gives the whole variable domain NAGVMQNPRHLVRRRGQEARLRCSPMKGHSHVYWYRQLPEEGLKFMVYLQKENIIDESGMPKERFSAEFPKEGPSILRIQQVVRGDSAAYFCASSPGQDYGYTFGSGTRLTVV.

The J gene is TRBJ2-3, the V gene TRBV27; D not certain. From germline, CDR1 is MNHEY and CDR2 SMNVEV (reference sequence). V gave up 2 bases and J gave up 1 base, with 10 bases separating them. This CDR3 region has 15 residues. CDR3 protein: CASSLDRVGTDTQYF. CDR3 coding DNA: TGTGCCAGCAGTTTAGATAGGGTAGGCACAGATACGCAGTATTTT.

CDR3 bases: TGTGCCAGCAGCTTAGACCCCGTGGCCAACAATGAGCAGTTCTTC. This sequence encodes CASSLDPVANNEQFF. This chain connects TRBV9 to TRBJ2-1; D call uncertain. Germline loops: CDR1 SGDLS, CDR2 YYNGEE. The CDR3 is 15 residues long. V was pared by 4 bases and J by 5 bases, with 16 bases between.

V gene TRBV5-1 combines with J gene TRBJ2-3, with D unresolved. Germline V CDR1 and CDR2: SGHRS, YFSETQ. V gave up 1 base and J gave up 6 bases, with 6 bases separating them. The CDR3 has 12 residues. CDR3 DNA: TGCGCCAGCAGCTTGTCCGTCGATACGCAGTATTTT. Residues: CASSLSVDTQYF.

The genes are TRBV30 and TRBJ2-3, with TRBD2 matching over 9 bases. The junction had 6 bases not matched to a gene; V was cut back by 0 bases and J by 5 bases. Per germline, CDR1 GTSNPN and CDR2 SVGIG (reference sequence). This CDR3 contains 15 residues. The CDR3 here is CAWSVGGGAGDTQYF. The CDR3 DNA follows: TGTGCCTGGAGTGTAGGCGGGGGGGCGGGAGATACGCAGTATTTT.

The chain's CDR3 is CASSEEGPRAGETQYF. CDR3 sequence (DNA): TGTGCCAGCAGCGAGGAGGGGCCAAGAGCAGGGGAGACCCAGTACTTC. This chain links TRBV7-7 with TRBJ2-5; TRBD2 might be the D (6 bases). The V gene lost 5 bases and the J gene lost 5 bases, with 21 bases spanning the gap. Germline loops: CDR1 SSHAT, CDR2 FNYEAQ (reference sequence). The CDR3 length is 16 residues.

The table lists this clone with a few counts. The CDR3 DNA follows: TGTGCCAGCAGCTCCAGAGGGGAGATCGGCTACACCTTC. It translates to CASSSRGEIGYTF. V is TRBV7-8 and J is TRBJ1-2; a possible D gene is TRBD1 (5 bases). Germline-derived CDR1 and CDR2 are SGHVS and FQNEAQ. CDR3 size: 13 residues. V was cut by 4 bases and J by 8 bases, with 14 bases left in between.

The CDR3 region is CASSLVSGGSSYEQYF. The DNA for the CDR3 is TGCGCCAGCAGCTTGGTTTCGGGGGGGTCCTCCTACGAGCAGTACTTC. This chain joins TRBV5-1 and TRBJ2-7; TRBD2 matches 8 bases. Germline assignment: CDR1 SGHRS and CDR2 YFSETQ. V trimming: 0 bases; J trimming: 0 bases; junction bases outside the gene matches: 5. This CDR3 is built from 16 residues.

The chain combines TRBV13 with TRBJ1-2, with D unresolved. CDR3 size: 14 residues. The V end was cut by 5 bases, the J end by 10 bases, with 20 bases between. Per the germline V gene, CDR1 is PRHDT and CDR2 is FYEKMQ (reference sequence). The chain's CDR3 is CASSEFGPGRAYTF. The CDR3 DNA reads as TGTGCCAGCAGCGAGTTTGGCCCCGGAAGGGCCTACACCTTC.

This clone was seen only once. The V and J genes are TRBV7-2 and TRBJ2-7; no definite D call. The CDR3 runs to 14 residues. V was trimmed by 6 bases and J by 1 base, leaving 13 bases between them. CDR1 is SGHTA, CDR2 FQGNSA, per germline. The CDR3 DNA is TGTGCCAGCAGGCGGACGGAAACTTCCTACGAGCAGTACTTC. This gives the protein CASRRTETSYEQYF. Using reference TRBV7-2 and TRBJ2-7 for the parts outside the CDR3, the full variable domain is GAGVSQSPSNKVTEKGKDVELRCDPISGHTALYWYRQSLGQGLEFLIYFQGNSAPDKSGLPSDRFSAERTGGSVSTLTIQRTQQEDSAVYLCASRRTETSYEQYFGPGTRLTVT.

The V gene is TRBV5-1, the J gene TRBJ2-1, with 9 bases identical to TRBD2. CDR1 and CDR2 (germline): SGHRS, YFSETQ. This CDR3 contains 17 residues. V was clipped by 0 bases and J by 4 bases; unmatched bases: 8. The CDR3 nucleotides are TGCGCCAGCAGCTTGGGCCCCGGCGGGGGGGCTTACAATGAGCAGTTCTTC. Its protein is CASSLGPGGGAYNEQFF. Filled out from reference TRBV5-1 and TRBJ2-1, the complete variable domain reads KAGVTQTPRYLIKTRGQQVTLSCSPISGHRSVSWYQQTPGQGLQFLFEYFSETQRNKGNFPGRFSGRQFSNSRSEMNVSTLELGDSALYLCASSLGPGGGAYNEQFFGPGTRLTVL.

This clone was counted only a few times. The rearrangement uses TRBV7-9 and TRBJ2-1, with 7 bases identical to TRBD2. This CDR3 is 16 amino acids long. Germline values: CDR1 SEHNR, CDR2 FQNEAQ (reference sequence). V lost 3 bases to trimming and J lost 0 bases; unmatched junction nucleotides: 5. The CDR3 loop reads CASSFGTGGSYNEQFF. CDR3 in DNA: TGTGCCAGCAGCTTCGGGACGGGGGGCTCCTACAATGAGCAGTTCTTC. Variable domain in full (rest from reference TRBV7-9 and TRBJ2-1): DTGVSQNPRHKITKRGQNVTFRCDPISEHNRLYWYRQTLGQGPEFLTYFQNEAQLEKSRLLSDRFSAERPKGSFSTLEIQRTEQGDSAMYLCASSFGTGGSYNEQFFGPGTRLTVL.

This clone was recorded only once. The CDR3 loop is CASSRPQGDGYTF. The CDR3 DNA sequence: TGTGCCAGCAGTCGACCTCAGGGGGATGGCTACACCTTC. The rearrangement joins TRBV28 to TRBJ1-2, with 7 bases lining up with TRBD1. Trimming removed 5 bases from V and 6 bases from J; junction bases left unmatched: 6. The CDR3 has 13 residues. Germline loops: CDR1 MDHEN, CDR2 SYDVKM.

V usage is TRBV19 and J usage is TRBJ1-1; D is undetermined. Germline-derived CDR1 and CDR2 are LNHDA and SQIVND (reference sequence). The CDR3 sequence is 14 residues long. Trimming pared 5 bases from V and 2 bases from J, leaving 12 bases between. CDR3 amino acids: CASSSRLGNTEAFF. The CDR3 DNA reads TGTGCCAGTAGTTCCCGGCTCGGTAACACTGAAGCTTTCTTT.

The chain has TRBV29-1 and TRBJ1-2, with D unclear. This CDR3 has 11 residues. Trimming took 0 bases from V and 6 from J, leaving 5 bases between them. CDR1 and CDR2 (germline): SQVTM, ANQGSEA. The CDR3 bases are TGCAGCGTTGAAGAGAGGGATGGCTACACCTTC. Its translation: CSVEERDGYTF.

The CDR3 sequence: CAISETGHYTGELFF. DNA of the CDR3: TGTGCCATCAGTGAGACGGGACACTACACCGGGGAGCTGTTTTTT. This sequence joins TRBV10-3 and TRBJ2-2; maybe TRBD1 (6 bases). Germline V CDR1 and CDR2: ENHRY, SYGVKD. The V end lost 2 bases, the J end lost 3 bases, and 10 bases lay between the germline ends. The length of the CDR3 is 15 residues.

This chain links TRBV28 with TRBJ2-3, with TRBD1 matching over 9 bases. The V gene end was trimmed by 1 base and the J gene end by 2 bases; junction bases not matched to a gene: 4. This CDR3 contains 16 residues. Germline V gene sequence: CDR1 MDHEN, CDR2 SYDVKM. Here the CDR3 reads CASSLSGTGTTDTQYF. CDR3 bases: TGTGCCAGCAGTTTATCCGGGACAGGGACCACAGATACGCAGTATTTT.

A few counts support this clone. CDR3 in amino acids: CASHNYYQGRGYTF. The CDR3 DNA reads as TGTGCCAGCCATAACTACTACCAGGGGCGAGGCTACACCTTC. This chain connects TRBV28 to TRBJ1-2, with a tentative D call TRBD1 (6 bases). The V end lost 8 bases, the J end lost 8 bases, and 21 bases lay between the germline ends. The CDR3 covers 14 residues. Germline V gene lookup returns CDR1 MDHEN and CDR2 SYDVKM.

This clone occurred many times. The chain uses TRBV28 and TRBJ1-4, with unresolved D. V shed 5 bases and J shed 0 bases, with 13 bases lying between them. In germline, CDR1 is MDHEN, CDR2 SYDVKM. This CDR3 is 16 amino acids long. CDR3 DNA sequence: TGTGCCAGCAGTCTCTCAGGAGGAGCAACTAATGAAAAACTGTTTTTT. Its protein product is CASSLSGGATNEKLFF.

The genes are TRBV12-5 and TRBJ2-3, with TRBD1 matching over 8 bases. The junction had 5 bases not matched to a gene; V was cut back by 3 bases and J by 0 bases. Germline V lookup: CDR1 LGHNT, CDR2 FRNRAP. The CDR3 extends over 16 amino acids. The CDR3 region is CASGFGQGLSTDTQYF. CDR3 coding DNA: TGTGCTAGTGGTTTCGGACAGGGCCTTAGCACAGATACGCAGTATTTT.

This sequence joins TRBV25-1 and TRBJ1-2, with 9 bases matching TRBD1. Unmatched junction bases numbered 12, after V lost 3 bases and J lost 1 base. Germline CDR1 and CDR2: MGHDK and SYGVNS. The CDR3 is made up of 18 amino acids. This chain's CDR3 is CASSDWGTGGANNYGYTF. CDR3 nucleotides: TGTGCCAGCAGTGATTGGGGTACAGGGGGCGCGAATAACTATGGCTACACCTTC.